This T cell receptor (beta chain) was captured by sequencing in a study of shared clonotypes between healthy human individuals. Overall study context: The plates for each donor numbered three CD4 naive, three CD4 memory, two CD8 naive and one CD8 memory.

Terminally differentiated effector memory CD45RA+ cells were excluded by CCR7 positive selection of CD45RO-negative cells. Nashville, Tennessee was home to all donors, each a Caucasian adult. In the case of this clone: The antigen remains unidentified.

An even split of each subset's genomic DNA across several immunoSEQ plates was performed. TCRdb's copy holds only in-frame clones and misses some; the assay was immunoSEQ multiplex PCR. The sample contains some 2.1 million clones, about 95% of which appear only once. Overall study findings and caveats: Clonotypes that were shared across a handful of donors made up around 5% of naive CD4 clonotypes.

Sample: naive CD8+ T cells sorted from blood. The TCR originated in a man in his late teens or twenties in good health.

CDR3 DNA: TGTGCCAGCAGCGTGAGTCTTGTGGGGGACACCGGGGAGCTGTTTTTT. Its protein product is CASSVSLVGDTGELFF. The chain couples TRBV9 to TRBJ2-2; the D call may be TRBD1 or TRBD2 (5 bases each). The CDR3 covers 16 residues. Trimming removed 2 bases from V and 3 bases from J, with 14 bases in between. Germline CDR1 SGDLS, CDR2 YYNGEE.